This T cell receptor beta chain was found in a study of T cells after yellow fever vaccination. Study at large: Researchers used SMART-Seq v4 Ultra Low Input to prepare fractions that had low cell numbers. Notes on the study in general: Peaking on day 5 versus 15, the secondary response was faster but weaker. From the bulk population, abundant clonotypes could contaminate and appear within FACS-sorted repertoires.

Ten or more counts support this clonotype. The antigen is unknown. The CDR3 extends over 15 amino acids. TCRdb processed the 5' RACE reads anew with MiXCR; each CDR3 protein has one entry. The table lists 230,000 or so distinct CDR3 sequences, more than 3.5% of them singletons. Sequenced material: PBMCs, taken 15 days after the yellow fever booster vaccination. The chain is built from TRBV21-1 and TRBJ2-3; the table's D call, TRBD2, was not checked against the DNA. TRBV21-1 is described as a pseudogene. The TCR originated in a man between 18 and 29 years old who received the YFV17D yellow fever vaccine. The CDR3 is CASSRRGGDADTQYF. Written as DNA, the CDR3 is TGTGCCAGCAGCCGACGCGGGGGGGACGCAGATACGCAGTATTTT.